This TCR beta chain was captured by sequencing in a study of synovial regulatory T cells in juvenile arthritis. Clones were read by immunoSEQ multiplex PCR, and TCRdb kept only the in-frame ones, dropping some. The listing contains 7,500 to 10,000 clones. Germline-derived CDR1 and CDR2 are KGHSH and LQKENI. CDR3 length: 17 residues. The nucleotide record is missing. The rearrangement uses TRBV18 and TRBJ2-2. The receptor's source is a donor younger than 30 with juvenile idiopathic arthritis. The sequenced sample was Treg cells from blood. The subset: remaining (HLA-DR-negative) circulating blood Treg cells. The CDR3 loop reads CASSPPGNIWDTGELFF.